This T cell receptor (beta chain) originates from a study of blood T cell repertoires in COVID-19. Overall study: The United States, Italy and Spain provided the acute and convalescent COVID-19 samples.

Original handling: Reference gene primer amplification in the assay estimated nucleated cell counts. The method was immunoSEQ multiplex PCR; TCRdb's version includes in-frame clones alone and lacks a portion of them. V, J and clone size were drawn from that table, and D and trimming were deduced from the DNA. The sample consists of around 250,000 clones, around 85% of them appearing once. V shed 7 bases and J 6 bases; nucleotides not matched to a gene: 6. This CDR3 spans 13 amino acids. CDR1 and CDR2 from the germline V gene are LNHDA and SQIVND (reference sequence). This clone has more than one count but fewer than ten. Participants spanned ages about 18 to 100 years and resided in roughly 26 US areas. Participants were placed into cohorts based on the clinical history they reported.

This TCR was recovered from a woman aged 45-59 years with acute COVID-19. J is TRBJ1-1 and V is TRBV19, with TRBD1 matching 9 bases. Sequencing was carried out using PBMCs or T cells enriched from blood (not recorded which). The CDR3 DNA sequence: TGTGCCAGTAATCTCCGGGACAGGGCTGAAGCTTTCTTT. This codes for CASNLRDRAEAFF.